Included here is one TCR beta chain sequence, with context. The antigen it binds to is not known. No quality values exist for individual bases; no much larger clone is one base distant. The sample comes from a study of blood T cells in healthy people across ages (dated by TCRdb to the mid-2010s). Some background on the complete study: In model experiments, template switching captured about one uniquely barcoded TCR beta cDNA molecule for every two T cells. The donors were divided into four age groups: young (average approximately 17 years), middle-aged (roughly 40), aged (approximately 59) and long-lived (nearly 85). To avoid experimental bias, donors of different ages were spread randomly across the sequencing lanes. Two additional independent replicas of 1 million unique cDNA reads from the same blood draw were analyzed for two donors (one aged 18 to 30 and one aged 80 or older). Using deep sequencing normalized with unique cDNA molecular identifiers, the study measured how TCR beta repertoire diversity changes with age.

Broader findings and caveats from the paper: Observed TCR beta diversity per million T cells fell roughly linearly with age, and a significant reduction was already apparent by age roughly 40. Estimates of total diversity from one million sequenced T cells were regarded as lower bounds and underestimates. Compared with the aged group, the long-lived group had more naive CD4+ T cells, fewer expanded clones and increased TCR diversity, suggesting age selection. Because the CMV infection status of the donors was unknown, age-related changes in expanded clonotypes may potentially have been confounded. Since profiling was done on bulk unsorted PBMCs, naive and antigen-experienced compartments could not be conclusively compared. The percentage of naive T cells measured by flow cytometry correlated strongly with observed TCR beta diversity.

The donors were about 40 Caucasian individuals from Russia, aged roughly 6 to 90 years, who were systemically healthy. Ten milliliters of peripheral blood were drawn from each donor into EDTA-treated Vacutainer tubes. Ficoll-Paque density-gradient centrifugation was used to isolate PBMCs, with at least 6.5 million per sample. Total RNA, at least 5.5 micrograms per sample, was extracted from PBMCs with Trizol reagent. The percentages of naive CD45RAhigh/CD27high T cells were determined by flow cytometry on a PBMC aliquot from every donor. Reading from cysteine to phenylalanine, the CDR3 counts 17 amino acids. Of all the DNA, just the CDR3 is kept, 51 bases in frame from base 1. The junction carries 16 bases between V and J, which are trimmed by 5 bases and 0 bases respectively. CDR1 and CDR2, looked up from the germline V gene, are LGHNA and YSLEER. The library was made by 5' RACE. This sample was sequenced with an Illumina HiSeq 2500. A second PCR of roughly 6 to 12 cycles was run with a J-beta primer mix and a sample-barcoded 5' primer. Each TCR beta cDNA molecule received a unique molecular identifier from a template-switch 5' adaptor carrying 12 random nucleotides. Each sample yielded at least 2.5 million CDR3-containing paired-end reads. All of the RNA was converted into first-strand cDNA using the Mint cDNA synthesis kit, with a TRBC-specific oligonucleotide serving as the primer. Following uracil-DNA glycosylase treatment, all cDNA underwent a first 18-cycle PCR with the universal primers M1SS and BC2_uni_R. Per the source publication's procedure: Normalization of each sample was performed by random selection of 1 million high-quality reads, each carrying a distinct molecular identifier. Reads with shared molecular identifiers were discarded instead of being binned into consensus sequences. MiTCR, with a Q25 quality threshold and the strictest error-elimination algorithm, was used for CDR3 identification, clonotype clustering and error correction. Lower-bound total TCR beta diversity was estimated with a nonparametric unseen species model using Euler transformation. The raw public data were reprocessed by TCRdb itself: fastp quality trimming at Q25, MiXCR clonotype calling, in-frame beta chains only. For every CDR3 protein sequence, its rows merge into one entry that carries the most common genes and DNA. TCRdb, not the original authors, processed these V and J calls. This sample lists roughly 1,800,000 distinct CDR3 sequences; roughly 49% were detected once. The top ten constitute 2.1% of the sample.

Sequencing was done on a sample of blood. The V gene is TRBV4-3 and the J gene is TRBJ1-4; TRBD1 is a weak D gene call, 5 bases matching. The origin of this receptor is a woman aged 40 to 50 in good health. The CDR3 region has the sequence CASSKRQLESTNEKLFF. The DNA sequence is given as TGCGCCAGCAGCAAGCGACAGCTAGAGTCAACTAATGAAAAACTGTTTTTT.